These 22 T cell receptor beta chains were all obtained from the same sample, sequenced in a study of T-cell memory formation after mild COVID-19. TCRdb reprocessed the 5' RACE reads via MiXCR and lists one record per CDR3 protein. The profile shows 500,000 to 550,000 distinct CDR3 sequences, around 21% of them singletons. What was sequenced was PBMCs or a T cell subset sorted from them (not recorded which). Receptors were obtained from an adult woman who had mild COVID-19 (a few samples of this study predate the infection). Cell type and time point are not known.

This chain connects TRBV7-9 to TRBJ1-2; D is undetermined. The V gene's germline CDR1 is SEHNR and CDR2 FQNEAQ (reference sequence). Trimming cost V 2 bases and J 6 bases, with 13 bases left between them. CDR3 length: 14 amino acids. The CDR3 loop is CASSLLPDLHGYTF. The CDR3 DNA sequence: TGTGCCAGCAGCTTATTGCCAGATCTCCATGGCTACACCTTC.

This clonotype was observed a few times. The chain combines TRBV6-2 or TRBV6-3 with TRBJ2-1, with D possibly being TRBD1 (6 bases). Germline CDR1 MNHEY, CDR2 SVGEGT. The CDR3 is 12 amino acids. V dropped 6 bases and J dropped 14 bases, with 17 bases sitting between them. The CDR3, as DNA: TGTGCCAGCAGGGACAGCCTTTCGAATGAGTTCTTC. It is translated as CASRDSLSNEFF.

This clonotype was picked up a small number of times. J is TRBJ2-7 and V is TRBV12-3 or TRBV12-4; 7 bases map to TRBD1. The CDR3 is 13 residues long. The V and J ends lost 6 bases and 0 bases, in that order; junction bases with no gene match: 2. In nucleotides, the CDR3 is TGTGCCAGCAGAGGGACAGCCTCCTACGAGCAGTACTTC. As protein: CASRGTASYEQYF.

This clonotype was seen at least ten times. The chain carries TRBV5-1 and TRBJ2-7; 9 bases agree with TRBD2. CDR1 and CDR2 (germline): SGHRS, YFSETQ. After removal of 5 bases from V and 0 bases from J, the junction contained 3 bases not matched to a gene. The CDR3 is 14 residues long. CDR3 DNA sequence: TGCGCCAGCAGTATTAGCGGGAGCTCCTACGAGCAGTACTTC. Translation gives CASSISGSSYEQYF.

This clonotype was seen a few times. J is TRBJ1-2 and V is TRBV4-1; TRBD1 agrees at 8 bases. The CDR3 loop spans 16 amino acids. Germline V gene data show CDR1 as MGHRA and CDR2 as YSYEKL. V shed 6 bases, J shed 6 bases, and the junction held 15 bases outside the gene matches. The DNA for the CDR3 is TGCGCCAGCAGACACCTCGGGCAGGGGGCTTCGGATGGCTACACCTTC. Translation: CASRHLGQGASDGYTF.

This clonotype was detected only a few times. The chain uses TRBV2 and TRBJ2-7; perhaps TRBD2 as D (6 bases). Looked up from germline, CDR1 is SNHLY and CDR2 is FYNNEI. This CDR3 comprises 15 residues. V was clipped by 3 bases and J by 5 bases, with 17 bases between them. The CDR3: CASSESGQNLNEQYF. DNA for the CDR3: TGTGCCAGCAGTGAGAGCGGGCAAAATCTGAACGAGCAGTACTTC.

J is TRBJ1-3 and V is TRBV5-1; no reliable D call. The CDR3 loop spans 15 amino acids. V shed 0 bases and J shed 2 bases, with 9 bases lying between them. The germline V gene has CDR1 SGHRS and CDR2 YFSETQ. This CDR3 reads CASSLEGFTGNTIYF. DNA for the CDR3: TGCGCCAGCAGCTTGGAAGGCTTTACTGGAAACACCATATATTTT.

This chain uses TRBV7-8 with TRBJ2-1; 11 bases map to TRBD2. This CDR3 has 16 residues. The trim removed 5 bases at V and 8 bases at J, leaving 11 bases unmatched. Germline CDR1 and CDR2: SGHVS and FQNEAQ. The CDR3 loop reads CASSNKVGTSGHEQFF. The CDR3 DNA reads TGTGCCAGCAGCAACAAAGTCGGGACTAGCGGCCATGAGCAGTTCTTC.

The chain has TRBV2 and TRBJ2-7, with a tentative D call TRBD1 (6 bases). Germline CDR1 SNHLY, CDR2 FYNNEI. V lost 6 bases to trimming and J lost 8 bases, with 14 bases between them. The CDR3 sequence is 12 residues long. CDR3 nucleotide sequence: TGTGCCAGCAGGGAACAGGGAACCAAGCAGTACTTC. Translated, it gives CASREQGTKQYF.

The chain joins TRBV5-1 to TRBJ2-1; 9 bases map to TRBD1. V shed 0 bases, J shed 11 bases, and the junction held 6 bases outside the gene matches. The CDR3 loop spans 14 amino acids. Germline V lookup: CDR1 SGHRS, CDR2 YFSETQ. CDR3 DNA: TGCGCCAGCAGCTTGGCCGCCGACAGGGGGAAGCAGTTCTTC. Amino acid sequence: CASSLAADRGKQFF.

This clonotype was detected ten times or more. This chain joins TRBV7-9 and TRBJ2-1; 9 bases are a match to TRBD2. The V gene end was trimmed by 2 bases and the J gene end by 9 bases; junction bases not matched to a gene: 11. The CDR3 is 16 amino acids. Looked up from germline, CDR1 is SEHNR and CDR2 is FQNEAQ (reference sequence). The CDR3 DNA is TGTGCCAGCAGCTTAAAATCTTCGCGGGGGGGCAGTGAGCAGTTCTTC. This codes for CASSLKSSRGGSEQFF.

The rearrangement joins TRBV7-2 to TRBJ2-1; D call uncertain. This CDR3 contains 17 residues. Germline V gene sequence: CDR1 SGHTA, CDR2 FQGNSA. With 3 bases removed from V and 5 bases from J, the gap between germline ends came to 20 bases. CDR3 in amino acids: CASSLRYTESPDNEQFF. The DNA of the CDR3 is TGTGCCAGCAGCTTGCGCTATACCGAATCCCCTGACAATGAGCAGTTCTTC.

This clonotype turned up a few times. V and J are TRBV21-1 and TRBJ2-3; TRBD2 is taken as the D call from the table, unchecked against the DNA. TRBV21-1 is assigned pseudogene status. CDR3 length equals 18 residues. The CDR3 nucleotides are TGTGCCAGCAGCAAAAGATCCCTAGCGGGAGGAATCACAGATACGCAGTATTTT. It translates to CASSKRSLAGGITDTQYF.

The chain's CDR3 is CASRSSRTSYEQYF. The CDR3 DNA reads TGTGCCAGCAGGTCCTCTCGAACGTCCTACGAGCAGTACTTC. The chain carries TRBV6-5 and TRBJ2-7; D call uncertain. This CDR3 is 14 amino acids long. V lost 6 bases to trimming and J lost 1 base, with 13 bases between them. The germline V gene encodes CDR1 MNHEY and CDR2 SVGAGI.

In this sample, this clonotype turned up a few times. The chain carries TRBV7-6 and TRBJ2-3, with 8 positions matching TRBD2. This CDR3 contains 16 residues. Trimming took 5 bases from V and 5 from J; bases not matched to a gene: 12. Germline V gene sequence: CDR1 SGHVS, CDR2 FNYEAQ. CDR3 DNA: TGTGCCAGCAGCGTTTTGGGACTAGTGGGAGAAGATACGCAGTATTTT. Protein product: CASSVLGLVGEDTQYF.

This clonotype was seen a few times. CDR3 DNA: TGTGCCAGCAGCGGGTGGGCATACCAAGAGACCCAGTACTTC. It encodes CASSGWAYQETQYF. The chain couples TRBV7-2 to TRBJ2-5, with D unclear. The CDR3 spans 14 residues. The V and J ends lost 5 bases and 0 bases respectively, with 10 bases between them. Germline V gives CDR1 SGHTA, CDR2 FQGNSA.

This clonotype was seen repeatedly, ten times or more. The chain joins TRBV6-5 to TRBJ1-1; a possible D gene is TRBD1 (6 bases). Germline V gene sequence: CDR1 MNHEY, CDR2 SVGAGI. Trimming took off 4 bases at V and 8 bases at J, with 14 bases between the two ends. The CDR3 is made up of 13 amino acids. The CDR3, as DNA: TGTGCCAGCAGTTCAACAGGGCCCGGGGAAGCTTTCTTT. Translated, it gives CASSSTGPGEAFF.

The chain is built from TRBV3-1 and TRBJ2-3, with D perhaps matching TRBD2 (5 bases). The V gene's germline CDR1 is LGHDT and CDR2 YNNKEL (reference sequence). V lost 5 bases, J lost 4 bases, and 13 bases lay in between. The CDR3 spans 14 residues. Written as DNA, the CDR3 is TGTGCCAGCAGCGAACCGTCACTAGCAGATACGCAGTATTTT. It is translated as CASSEPSLADTQYF.

The chain uses TRBV9 and TRBJ1-2; no reliable D call. Looked up from germline, CDR1 is SGDLS and CDR2 is YYNGEE. The V end was cut by 7 bases, the J end by 1 base, with 23 bases between. The CDR3 totals 17 residues. CDR3 DNA: TGTGCCAGCCCCCTGAGGCCACCCGACATCTATAACTATGGCTACACCTTC. Its protein is CASPLRPPDIYNYGYTF.

The V call is TRBV9, the J call TRBJ1-2; TRBD1 might be the D (5 bases). The germline gives CDR1 SGDLS, CDR2 YYNGEE. The CDR3 length is 14 residues. V was pared by 0 bases and J by 6 bases, with 12 bases between. CDR3 sequence reads: CASSVGQGSDGYTF. In DNA form, the CDR3 reads TGTGCCAGCAGCGTAGGTCAGGGATCCGATGGCTACACCTTC.

This clonotype was seen more than once but under ten times. The rearrangement uses TRBV6-5 and TRBJ1-4, with 11 nucleotides matching TRBD1. CDR1 is MNHEY, CDR2 SVGAGI, per germline. This CDR3 contains 16 residues. J lost 3 bases, V lost 6 bases, and 6 bases had no gene match. The CDR3 DNA reads TGTGCCAGCAGCCTGGACAGGGGGCTAGCTAATGAAAAACTGTTTTTT. Its translation: CASSLDRGLANEKLFF.

The V call is TRBV12-3 or TRBV12-4, the J call TRBJ2-3; D call uncertain. The CDR3 totals 15 residues. V was shortened by 3 bases and J by 0 bases, with 10 bases between the two germline ends. The CDR3 loop reads CASSFTGSSTDTQYF. The CDR3 DNA follows: TGTGCCAGCAGTTTTACGGGTAGTAGCACAGATACGCAGTATTTT.